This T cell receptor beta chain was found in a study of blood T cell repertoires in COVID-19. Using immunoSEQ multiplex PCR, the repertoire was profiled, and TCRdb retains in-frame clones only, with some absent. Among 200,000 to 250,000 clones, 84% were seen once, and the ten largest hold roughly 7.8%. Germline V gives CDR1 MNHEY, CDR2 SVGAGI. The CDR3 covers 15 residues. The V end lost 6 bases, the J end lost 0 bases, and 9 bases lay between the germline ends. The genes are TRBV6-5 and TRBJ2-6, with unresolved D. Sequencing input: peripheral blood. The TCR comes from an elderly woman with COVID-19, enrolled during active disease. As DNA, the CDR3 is TGTGCCAGCAGGCGTCTTCCCTCTGGGGCCAACGTCCTGACTTTC. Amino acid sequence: CASRRLPSGANVLTF.